The T cell receptor (beta chain) described here comes from a study of cytomegalovirus exposure and HLA in healthy donors. Study conclusions and caveats: Investigators reported 150 to 200 TCR beta chains as tied to cytomegalovirus.

Germline loops: CDR1 MRHNA, CDR2 SNTAGT. Trimming removed 6 bases at V and 3 bases at J, with 14 bases between. CDR3 length: 15 amino acids. Each donor was nominally healthy when sampled (though unrecorded immune exposures were likely). This clone was seen a handful of times. What it binds is not known. It was with 60 Vbeta and 13 Jbeta primers that the PCR ran. TCRdb's table, derived via immunoSEQ multiplex PCR, lists solely in-frame clones and lacks some. The sample records about 140,000 clones, about 75% being singletons. Specimen: PBMCs. This TCR derives from a middle-aged man in good health and CMV-seronegative. The J gene is TRBJ2-2, the V gene TRBV6-4; tentatively, D is TRBD2 (6 bases). Here the CDR3 DNA reads TGTGCCAGCAGCGCGGGGACTGGGGACACCGGGGAGCTGTTTTTT. Translation: CASSAGTGDTGELFF.